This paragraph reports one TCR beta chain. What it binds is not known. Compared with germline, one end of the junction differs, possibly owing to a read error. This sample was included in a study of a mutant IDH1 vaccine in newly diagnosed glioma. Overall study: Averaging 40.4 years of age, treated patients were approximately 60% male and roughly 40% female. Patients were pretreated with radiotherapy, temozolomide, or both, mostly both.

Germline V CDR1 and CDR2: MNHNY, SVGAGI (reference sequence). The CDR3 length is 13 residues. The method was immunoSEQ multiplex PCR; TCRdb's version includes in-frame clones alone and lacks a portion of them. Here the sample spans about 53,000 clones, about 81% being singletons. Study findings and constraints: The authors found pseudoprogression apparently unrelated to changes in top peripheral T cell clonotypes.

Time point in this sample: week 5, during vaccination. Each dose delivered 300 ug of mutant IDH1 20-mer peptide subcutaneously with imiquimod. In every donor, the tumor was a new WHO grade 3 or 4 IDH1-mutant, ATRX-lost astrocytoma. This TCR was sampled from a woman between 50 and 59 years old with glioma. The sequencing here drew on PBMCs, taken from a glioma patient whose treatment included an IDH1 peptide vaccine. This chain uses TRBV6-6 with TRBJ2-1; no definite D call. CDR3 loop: CASSYSAGVYPVF. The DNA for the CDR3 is TGTGCCAGCAGTTATAGTGCTGGAGTCTACCCGGTCTTC.